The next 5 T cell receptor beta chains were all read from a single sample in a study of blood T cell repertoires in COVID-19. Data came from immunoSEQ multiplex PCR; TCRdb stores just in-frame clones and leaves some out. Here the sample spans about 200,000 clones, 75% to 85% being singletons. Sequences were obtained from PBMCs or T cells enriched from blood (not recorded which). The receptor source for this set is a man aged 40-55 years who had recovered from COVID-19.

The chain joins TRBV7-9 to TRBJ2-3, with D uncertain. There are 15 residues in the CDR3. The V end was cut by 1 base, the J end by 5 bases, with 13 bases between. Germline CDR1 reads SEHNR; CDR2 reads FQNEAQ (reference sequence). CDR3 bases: TGTGCCAGCAGCTTAGTCCTAGGTTCTGGAGATACGCAGTATTTT. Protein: CASSLVLGSGDTQYF.

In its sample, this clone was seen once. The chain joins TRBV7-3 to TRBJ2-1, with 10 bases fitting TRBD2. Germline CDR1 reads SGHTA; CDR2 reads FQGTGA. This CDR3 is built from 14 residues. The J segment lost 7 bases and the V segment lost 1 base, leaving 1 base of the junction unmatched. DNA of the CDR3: TGTGCCAGCAGCTTAATGGGACTAGCGAATGAGCAGTTCTTC. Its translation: CASSLMGLANEQFF.

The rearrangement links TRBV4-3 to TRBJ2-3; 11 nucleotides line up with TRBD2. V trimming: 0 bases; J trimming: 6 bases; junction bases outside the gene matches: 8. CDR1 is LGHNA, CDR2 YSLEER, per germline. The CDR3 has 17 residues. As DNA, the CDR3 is TGCGCCAGCAGCCAAGATCTTACTAGCGGGAGAGGGGATACGCAGTATTTT. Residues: CASSQDLTSGRGDTQYF.

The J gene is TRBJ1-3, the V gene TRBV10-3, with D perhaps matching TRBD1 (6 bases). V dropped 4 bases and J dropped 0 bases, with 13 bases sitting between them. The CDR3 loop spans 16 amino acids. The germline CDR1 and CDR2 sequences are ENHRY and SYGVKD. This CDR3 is CAISGTTGRSGNTIYF. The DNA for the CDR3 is TGTGCCATCAGTGGAACGACAGGTCGCTCTGGAAACACCATATATTTT.

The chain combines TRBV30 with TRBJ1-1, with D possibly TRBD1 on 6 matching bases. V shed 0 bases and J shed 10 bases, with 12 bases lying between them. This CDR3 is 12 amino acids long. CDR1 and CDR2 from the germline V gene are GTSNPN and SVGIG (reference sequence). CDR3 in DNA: TGTGCCTGGAGTGTACCGTTCAGGGGAGCTTTCTTT. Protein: CAWSVPFRGAFF.